These T cell receptor beta chains were read from a single sample in a study of T cell responses to AZD1222 COVID-19 vaccine. Only in-frame clones appear in the TCRdb table, and some are missing; sequencing was by immunoSEQ multiplex PCR. The sample contains approximately 68,000 clones, 85% to 90% of which appear only once. Sequenced material: peripheral blood, taken 28 days after the second dose of the MenACWY control vaccine. Every receptor here comes from an adult who received the MenACWY meningococcal vaccine as a control. Both conserved end residues are part of each CDR3. A D gene is named only where the DNA matches it firmly. Expanded clones get a size class; other rows say once, few or many, or leave the size out.

J: TRBJ2-2; D: TRBD1; V: TRBV7-2; size: .; CDR3: CASRKGQGGTGELFF; DNA: TGTGCCAGCAGGAAAGGACAGGGAGGCACCGGGGAGCTGTTTTTT
J: TRBJ1-5; D: TRBD1; V: TRBV28; size: .; CDR3: CASSLGTGYQPQHF; DNA: TGTGCCAGCAGTTTAGGGACAGGGTATCAGCCCCAGCATTTT
J: TRBJ2-1; D: TRBD1; V: TRBV5-1; size: .; CDR3: CASSPGQGFGEQFF; DNA: TGCGCCAGCAGCCCGGGACAGGGGTTTGGTGAGCAGTTCTTC
J: TRBJ1-1; D: TRBD1; V: TRBV10-3; size: .; CDR3: CAISDTMTGKTEAFF; DNA: TGTGCCATCAGTGATACGATGACAGGGAAAACTGAAGCTTTCTTT
J: TRBJ1-4; D: .; V: TRBV29-1; size: .; CDR3: CSVGGRQATNEKLFF; DNA: TGCAGCGTTGGGGGGCGGCAAGCAACTAATGAAAAACTGTTTTTT
J: TRBJ2-7; D: TRBD1; V: TRBV15; size: .; CDR3: CATSTADRDEQYF; DNA: TGTGCCACCAGCACCGCGGACAGGGACGAGCAGTACTTC
J: TRBJ1-2; D: .; V: TRBV27; size: .; CDR3: CASSLSSAGGYTF; DNA: TGTGCCAGCAGTTTATCCTCGGCGGGCGGCTACACCTTC
J: TRBJ1-5; D: .; V: TRBV6-5; size: .; CDR3: CASSYSRVSNQPQHF; DNA: TGTGCCAGCAGTTACTCCAGAGTGAGCAATCAGCCCCAGCATTTT
J: TRBJ2-1; D: .; V: TRBV6-4; size: .; CDR3: CANSGPEEQFF; DNA: TGTGCCAACTCCGGACCGGAAGAGCAGTTCTTC
J: TRBJ2-4; D: .; V: TRBV18; size: .; CDR3: CASSPRDGERNIQYF; DNA: TGTGCCAGCTCACCAAGGGACGGGGAGAGAAACATTCAGTACTTC
J: TRBJ1-3; D: .; V: TRBV7-9; size: .; CDR3: CASRSPRPGSGNTIYF; DNA: TGTGCCAGCAGGTCACCTCGGCCCGGCTCTGGAAACACCATATATTTT
J: TRBJ1-1; D: .; V: TRBV7-9; size: .; CDR3: CASSLASPEAFF; DNA: TGTGCCAGCAGCTTAGCTTCCCCTGAAGCTTTCTTT
J: TRBJ2-2; D: .; V: TRBV7-8; size: .; CDR3: CASSLGSFLGPNTGELFF; DNA: TGTGCCAGCAGCTTAGGCTCCTTCCTAGGACCGAACACCGGGGAGCTGTTTTTT
J: TRBJ1-1; D: .; V: TRBV7-2; size: .; CDR3: CASSLWALNTEAFF; DNA: TGTGCCAGCAGCTTATGGGCTTTGAACACTGAAGCTTTCTTT
J: TRBJ1-3; D: .; V: TRBV18; size: .; CDR3: CASSPPVYSGNTIYF; DNA: TGTGCCAGCTCACCACCAGTGTACTCTGGAAACACCATATATTTT
J: TRBJ1-1; D: .; V: TRBV2; size: .; CDR3: CASRMGLGARAFF; DNA: TGTGCCAGCAGGATGGGCTTGGGGGCGCGAGCTTTCTTT
J: TRBJ2-3; D: TRBD1; V: TRBV15; size: .; CDR3: CATSRRQGSGADTQYF; DNA: TGTGCCACCAGCCGTCGACAGGGCAGTGGGGCAGATACGCAGTATTTT
J: TRBJ1-6; D: .; V: TRBV5-1; size: .; CDR3: CASSPYRDLSSPLHF; DNA: TGCGCCAGCAGCCCGTACAGGGACCTTTCTTCACCCCTCCACTTT
J: TRBJ2-3; D: .; V: TRBV4-3; size: .; CDR3: CASSQDYRVHTQYF; DNA: TGCGCCAGCAGCCAAGATTACAGGGTACATACGCAGTATTTT
J: TRBJ1-3; D: .; V: TRBV28; size: .; CDR3: CASSPWGGSSGNTIYF; DNA: TGTGCCAGCAGTCCTTGGGGAGGGAGCTCTGGAAACACCATATATTTT
J: TRBJ1-2; D: .; V: TRBV19; size: .; CDR3: CASSIVGGTGYTF; DNA: TGTGCCAGTAGTATAGTAGGAGGGACCGGCTACACCTTC
J: TRBJ2-3; D: .; V: TRBV29-1; size: once; CDR3: CSVEKGRADTQYF; DNA: TGCAGCGTTGAGAAGGGAAGGGCAGATACGCAGTATTTT
J: TRBJ2-5; D: TRBD2; V: TRBV12-5; size: .; CDR3: CASGLGAGDFRETQYF; DNA: TGTGCTAGTGGTTTAGGAGCGGGGGATTTTAGAGAGACCCAGTACTTC